This TCR beta chain was identified in a study of blood T cells in healthy people across ages. Notes on the study in general: Across samples, TCR beta diversity tracked strongly with naive T cell percentage.

With regard to this clonotype: What it recognizes is unknown. This may come from a read error, since a much larger clone is one base off.

V was trimmed by 2 bases and J by 6 bases, leaving 10 bases between them. The CDR3 consists of 13 residues. Alongside a J-beta primer mix, a sample-barcoded 5' primer served in a second PCR lasting about 7 to 11 cycles. TCRdb re-called the 5' RACE reads with MiXCR, one entry per CDR3 protein. The data show around 780,000 distinct CDR3 sequences, more than 55% seen once. The receptor comes from a man aged 35-49 years in good health. Specimen: blood. J is TRBJ1-2 and V is TRBV12-3 or TRBV12-4, with unresolved D. The CDR3 spells CASSLSPAHGYTF. The CDR3 DNA is TGTGCCAGCAGTTTAAGCCCCGCCCATGGCTACACCTTC.